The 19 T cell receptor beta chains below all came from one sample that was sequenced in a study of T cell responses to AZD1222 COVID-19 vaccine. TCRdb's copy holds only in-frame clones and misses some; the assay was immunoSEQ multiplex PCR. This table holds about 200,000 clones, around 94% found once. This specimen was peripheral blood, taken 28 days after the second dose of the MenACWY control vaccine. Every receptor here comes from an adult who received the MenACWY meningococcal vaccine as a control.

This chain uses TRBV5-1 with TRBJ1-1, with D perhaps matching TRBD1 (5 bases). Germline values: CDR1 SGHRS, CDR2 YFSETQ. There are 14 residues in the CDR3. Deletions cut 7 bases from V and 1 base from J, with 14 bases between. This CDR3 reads CASLVQGGNTEAFF. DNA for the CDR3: TGCGCCAGCCTCGTCCAGGGAGGGAACACTGAAGCTTTCTTT.

The chain's CDR3 is CASSSSLTGGGQPQHF. The CDR3 bases are TGTGCCAGCAGCTCCTCCTTGACAGGGGGAGGGCAGCCCCAGCATTTT. This sequence joins TRBV5-6 and TRBJ1-5; 9 bases map to TRBD1. This CDR3 spans 16 amino acids. The germline V gene has CDR1 SGHDT and CDR2 YYEEEE. With V trimmed by 3 bases and J by 7 bases, 11 bases remained unmatched.

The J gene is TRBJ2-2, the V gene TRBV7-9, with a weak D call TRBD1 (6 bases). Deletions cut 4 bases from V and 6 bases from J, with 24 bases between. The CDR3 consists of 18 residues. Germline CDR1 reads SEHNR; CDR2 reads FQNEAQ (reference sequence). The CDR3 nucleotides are TGTGCCAGCAGCTCAGGGACAACGGGGACGGGACCATCCGGGGAGCTGTTTTTT. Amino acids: CASSSGTTGTGPSGELFF. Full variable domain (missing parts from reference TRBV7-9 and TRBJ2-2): DTGVSQNPRHKITKRGQNVTFRCDPISEHNRLYWYRQTLGQGPEFLTYFQNEAQLEKSRLLSDRFSAERPKGSFSTLEIQRTEQGDSAMYLCASSSGTTGTGPSGELFFGEGSRLTVL.

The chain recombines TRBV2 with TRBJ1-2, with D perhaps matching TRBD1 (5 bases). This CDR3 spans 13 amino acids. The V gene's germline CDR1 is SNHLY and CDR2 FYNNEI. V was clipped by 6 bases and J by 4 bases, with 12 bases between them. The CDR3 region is CASREMDIYGYTF. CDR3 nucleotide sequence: TGTGCCAGCAGGGAAATGGACATCTATGGCTACACCTTC.

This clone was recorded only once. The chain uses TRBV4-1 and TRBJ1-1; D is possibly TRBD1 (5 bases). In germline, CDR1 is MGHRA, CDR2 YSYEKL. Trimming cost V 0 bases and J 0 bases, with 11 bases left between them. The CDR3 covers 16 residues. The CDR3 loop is CASSQEMAGVNTEAFF. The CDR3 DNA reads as TGCGCCAGCAGCCAAGAAATGGCGGGGGTGAACACTGAAGCTTTCTTT.

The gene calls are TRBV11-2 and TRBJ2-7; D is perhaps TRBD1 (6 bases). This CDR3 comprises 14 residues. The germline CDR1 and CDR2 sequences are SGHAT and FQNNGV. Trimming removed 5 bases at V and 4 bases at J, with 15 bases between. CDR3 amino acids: CASSLRGHFYEQYF. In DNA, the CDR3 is TGTGCCAGCAGCCTTAGGGGACACTTTTACGAGCAGTACTTC.

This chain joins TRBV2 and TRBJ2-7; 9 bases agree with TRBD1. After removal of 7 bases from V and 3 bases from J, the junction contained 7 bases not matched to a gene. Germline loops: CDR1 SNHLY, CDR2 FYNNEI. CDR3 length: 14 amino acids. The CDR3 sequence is CASTYRDRVYEQYF. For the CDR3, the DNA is TGTGCCAGCACCTACCGGGACAGGGTCTACGAGCAGTACTTC.

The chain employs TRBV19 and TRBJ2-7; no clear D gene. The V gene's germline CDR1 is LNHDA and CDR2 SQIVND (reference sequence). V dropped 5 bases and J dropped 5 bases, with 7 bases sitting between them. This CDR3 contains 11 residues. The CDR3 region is CASSRLNEQYF. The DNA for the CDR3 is TGTGCCAGTAGTCGTCTGAACGAGCAGTACTTC.

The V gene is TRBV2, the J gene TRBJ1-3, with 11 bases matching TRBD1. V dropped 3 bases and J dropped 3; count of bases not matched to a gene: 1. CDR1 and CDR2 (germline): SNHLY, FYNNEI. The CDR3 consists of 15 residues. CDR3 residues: CASSEDRGHGNTIYF. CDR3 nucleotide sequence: TGTGCCAGCAGTGAGGACAGGGGGCATGGAAACACCATATATTTT.

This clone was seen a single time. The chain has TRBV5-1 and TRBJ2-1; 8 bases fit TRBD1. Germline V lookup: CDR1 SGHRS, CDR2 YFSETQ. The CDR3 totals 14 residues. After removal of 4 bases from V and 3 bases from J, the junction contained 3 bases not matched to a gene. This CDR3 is CASSQGQDYNEQFF. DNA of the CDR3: TGCGCCAGCAGCCAGGGACAGGACTACAATGAGCAGTTCTTC.

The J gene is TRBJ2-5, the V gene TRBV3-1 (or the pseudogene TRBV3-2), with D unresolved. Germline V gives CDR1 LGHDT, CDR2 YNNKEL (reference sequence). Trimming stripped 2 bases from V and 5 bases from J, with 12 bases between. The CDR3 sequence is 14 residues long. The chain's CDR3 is CASSQNGPRETQYF. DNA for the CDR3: TGTGCCAGCAGCCAAAACGGGCCCCGGGAGACCCAGTACTTC.

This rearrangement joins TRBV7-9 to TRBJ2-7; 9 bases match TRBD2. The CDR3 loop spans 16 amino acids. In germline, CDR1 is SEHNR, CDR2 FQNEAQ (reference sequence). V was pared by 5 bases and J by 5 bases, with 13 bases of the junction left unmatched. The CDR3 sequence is CASSRPTFSGRNEQYF. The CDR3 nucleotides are TGTGCCAGCAGCCGACCCACGTTTAGCGGGAGAAACGAGCAGTACTTC.

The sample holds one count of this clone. DNA of the CDR3: TGTGCCAGCAGGAAGGGACAGGGGACGGTCGGGGAGCTGTTTTTT. Residues: CASRKGQGTVGELFF. The chain uses TRBV7-9 and TRBJ2-2, with 10 bases that match TRBD1. CDR1 SEHNR and CDR2 FQNEAQ come from the germline V gene (reference sequence). The CDR3 spans 15 residues. The J segment lost 7 bases and the V segment lost 6 bases, leaving 8 bases of the junction unmatched.

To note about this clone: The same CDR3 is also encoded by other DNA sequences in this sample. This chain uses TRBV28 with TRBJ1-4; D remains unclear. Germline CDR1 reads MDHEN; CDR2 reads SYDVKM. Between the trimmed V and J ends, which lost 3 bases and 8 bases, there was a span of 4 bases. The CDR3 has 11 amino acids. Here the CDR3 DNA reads TGTGCCAGCAGTTTCCGGGAAAAACTGTTTTTT. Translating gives CASSFREKLFF.

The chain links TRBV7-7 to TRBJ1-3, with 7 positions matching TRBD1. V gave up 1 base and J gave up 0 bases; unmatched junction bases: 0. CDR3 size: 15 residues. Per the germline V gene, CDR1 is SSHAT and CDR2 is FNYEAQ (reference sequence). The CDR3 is CASSLGQGSGNTIYF. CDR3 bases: TGTGCCAGCAGCTTAGGACAGGGCTCTGGAAACACCATATATTTT.

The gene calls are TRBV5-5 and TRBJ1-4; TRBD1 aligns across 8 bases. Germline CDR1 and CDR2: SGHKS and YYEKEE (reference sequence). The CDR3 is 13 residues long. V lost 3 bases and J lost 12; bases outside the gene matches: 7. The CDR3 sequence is CASSSRDRLELFF. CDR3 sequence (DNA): TGTGCCAGCAGCTCCCGGGACAGGTTAGAACTGTTTTTT.

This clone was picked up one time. Written as DNA, the CDR3 is TGTGCCAGCAGCCAAGATACACAGCCTGGATCACCCCTCCACTTT. Translating gives CASSQDTQPGSPLHF. The chain is built from TRBV3-1 (or the pseudogene TRBV3-2) and TRBJ1-6; no clear D gene. The CDR3 length is 15 residues. In germline, CDR1 is LGHDT, CDR2 YNNKEL (reference sequence). Trimming left V 0 bases short and J 10 bases short, with 13 bases between.

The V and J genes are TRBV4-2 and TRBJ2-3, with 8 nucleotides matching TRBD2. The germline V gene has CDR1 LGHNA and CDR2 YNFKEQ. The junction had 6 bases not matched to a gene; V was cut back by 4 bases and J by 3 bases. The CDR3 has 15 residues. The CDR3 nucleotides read TGTGCCAGCAGCCCAGAATTAGCGGGGACAGATACGCAGTATTTT. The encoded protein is CASSPELAGTDTQYF.

CDR3 sequence reads: CASSQDEGNTEAFF. CDR3 coding DNA: TGCGCCAGCAGCCAAGATGAGGGGAATACTGAAGCTTTCTTT. The V and J genes are TRBV4-3 and TRBJ1-1; tentatively, D is TRBD1 (5 bases). CDR3 length: 14 amino acids. The germline V gene has CDR1 LGHNA and CDR2 YSLEER. Trimming left V 0 bases short and J 5 bases short, with 10 bases between.